These 25 T cell receptor beta chains originate from one sample sequenced in a study of OX40 agonist ivuxolimab in advanced cancers. Sequencing used immunoSEQ multiplex PCR; TCRdb keeps in-frame clones, though not all of them. The sample includes fewer than 85,000 clones, approximately 83% of them seen just once. The sample consisted of CD4+ or CD8+ T cells sorted from blood, taken in a trial of the OX40 agonist ivuxolimab. Source of these receptors: an adult with an advanced solid tumor such as melanoma, head and neck, liver or kidney cancer.

This chain joins TRBV28 and TRBJ2-2; D gene uncertain. Germline V CDR1 and CDR2: MDHEN, SYDVKM. V was cut by 6 bases and J by 4 bases, with 6 bases left in between. The CDR3 sequence is 12 residues long. CDR3 loop: CASRRPTGELFF. The CDR3 bases are TGTGCCAGCAGACGACCCACCGGGGAGCTGTTTTTT.

The rearrangement joins TRBV4-3 to TRBJ2-1, with D perhaps assigned TRBD1 or TRBD2 (6 bases each). The CDR3 contains 15 residues. The germline V and J ends were trimmed by 1 base and 7 bases, with 14 bases remaining between them. CDR1 and CDR2 from the germline V gene are LGHNA and YSLEER. CDR3 coding DNA: TGCGCCAGCAGCCAAGGACACCGGGGGACAAATGAGCAGTTCTTC. Residues: CASSQGHRGTNEQFF.

The chain couples TRBV28 to TRBJ2-7; a possible D gene is TRBD2 (5 bases). The CDR3 contains 15 residues. CDR1 is MDHEN and CDR2 is SYDVKM in the germline V gene. Trimming removed 6 bases from V and 1 base from J, with 16 bases in between. The CDR3 DNA reads TGTGCCAGCAGAGCCGCGGGTGCCGGATCCTACGAGCAGTACTTC. Its translation: CASRAAGAGSYEQYF.

Comments on this clone: At the DNA level, this CDR3 is encoded by other sequences in the same sample as well. The chain links TRBV11-3 to TRBJ2-2, with 8 nucleotides matching TRBD2. From germline, CDR1 is SGHNT and CDR2 YENEEA. There are 17 residues in the CDR3. J gave up 2 bases and V 8 bases, and 13 bases lay outside the gene matches. The CDR3 loop is CASRGGPGQPNTGELFF. Here the CDR3 DNA reads TGTGCCAGCCGCGGGGGGCCGGGACAACCCAACACCGGGGAGCTGTTTTTT.

The genes are TRBV11-2 and TRBJ2-3, with 10 bases identical to TRBD2. Germline trimming cut 3 bases from V and 0 bases from J; bases unmatched to any gene: 3. The CDR3 runs to 16 residues. CDR1 is SGHAT and CDR2 is FQNNGV in the germline V gene. CDR3: CASSLGLAPSTDTQYF. DNA of the CDR3: TGTGCCAGCAGCTTGGGACTAGCGCCGAGCACAGATACGCAGTATTTT.

The chain recombines TRBV30 with TRBJ1-2; the D is unclear. The CDR3 has 15 amino acids. Germline CDR1 reads GTSNPN; CDR2 reads SVGIG (reference sequence). V was clipped by 4 bases and J by 1 base, with 16 bases between them. CDR3 amino acids: CAWTVSETNNYGYTF. In DNA, the CDR3 is TGTGCCTGGACGGTCAGCGAAACTAATAACTATGGCTACACCTTC.

The rearrangement links TRBV30 to TRBJ2-3; D unclear. Per the germline V gene, CDR1 is GTSNPN and CDR2 is SVGIG (reference sequence). V lost 1 base and J lost 0, with 2 bases in between. The CDR3 runs to 12 residues. This CDR3 reads CAWSASTDTQYF. In DNA form, the CDR3 reads TGTGCCTGGAGTGCTAGCACAGATACGCAGTATTTT.

The chain links TRBV5-1 to TRBJ2-7, with D uncertain. The CDR3 length is 13 residues. V lost 0 bases and J 1 base, leaving 5 bases between the germline ends. Germline lookup yields CDR1 SGHRS and CDR2 YFSETQ. CDR3 sequence: CASSLVPSYEQYF. The CDR3 bases are TGCGCCAGCAGCTTGGTCCCATCCTACGAGCAGTACTTC. Using reference TRBV5-1 and TRBJ2-7 for the parts outside the CDR3, the full variable domain is KAGVTQTPRYLIKTRGQQVTLSCSPISGHRSVSWYQQTPGQGLQFLFEYFSETQRNKGNFPGRFSGRQFSNSRSEMNVSTLELGDSALYLCASSLVPSYEQYFGPGTRLTVT.

The J gene is TRBJ2-3, the V gene TRBV25-1, with TRBD1 matching over 10 bases. Trimming removed 7 bases from V and 7 bases from J; junction bases left unmatched: 14. This CDR3 has 16 amino acids. Germline V gene data show CDR1 as MGHDK and CDR2 as SYGVNS. The CDR3 DNA follows: TGTGCCAGCACGCCGACAGGGGGCGGGCATTCATATACGCAGTATTTT. Translating it yields CASTPTGGGHSYTQYF.

The chain is built from TRBV30 and TRBJ1-4; 9 bases are a match to TRBD1. After removal of 6 bases from V and 3 bases from J, the junction contained 8 bases not matched to a gene. Germline V gene data show CDR1 as GTSNPN and CDR2 as SVGIG (reference sequence). This CDR3 is 15 amino acids long. CDR3 region: CACRGQGRPNEKLFF. As DNA, the CDR3 is TGTGCCTGCCGAGGACAGGGGCGGCCTAATGAAAAACTGTTTTTT.

V usage is TRBV5-6 and J usage is TRBJ1-4; D uncertain. CDR1 is SGHDT, CDR2 YYEEEE, per germline. The CDR3 spans 18 residues. V was clipped by 0 bases and J by 0 bases, with 15 bases between them. CDR3 protein: CASSLVQVLGATNEKLFF. CDR3 sequence (DNA): TGTGCCAGCAGCTTGGTGCAGGTGCTCGGCGCAACTAATGAAAAACTGTTTTTT.

The rearrangement uses TRBV9 and TRBJ1-2, with D possibly being TRBD1 (6 bases). The V gene's germline CDR1 is SGDLS and CDR2 YYNGEE. Trimming removed 0 bases from V and 2 bases from J, with 14 bases in between. The CDR3 contains 16 residues. The CDR3 loop reads CASSVGAGGLNYGYTF. The CDR3 DNA follows: TGTGCCAGCAGCGTAGGGGCTGGGGGGCTGAACTATGGCTACACCTTC.

The V gene is TRBV7-8, the J gene TRBJ1-2; 8 nucleotides match TRBD1. Germline V lookup: CDR1 SGHVS, CDR2 FQNEAQ. The CDR3 extends over 14 amino acids. Germline trimming cut 0 bases from V and 13 bases from J; bases unmatched to any gene: 10. As DNA, the CDR3 is TGTGCCAGCAGCTTAGCGGGACAGGCTTATTCTCGCACCTTC. Translated, it gives CASSLAGQAYSRTF.

This chain uses TRBV25-1 with TRBJ2-7; D is ambiguous. The V end was cut by 8 bases, the J end by 5 bases, with 13 bases between. Germline CDR1 MGHDK, CDR2 SYGVNS. The CDR3 length is 12 residues. Written as DNA, the CDR3 is TGTGCCAGCCGTTACGCAGGCGACGAGCAGTACTTC. This codes for CASRYAGDEQYF.

V gene TRBV4-1 combines with J gene TRBJ2-5, with D unclear. Germline V CDR1 and CDR2: MGHRA, YSYEKL. The CDR3 is 15 residues long. The V and J ends lost 2 bases and 5 bases respectively, with 15 bases between them. The CDR3 loop reads CASSQNGPSRETQYF. The CDR3 DNA reads as TGCGCCAGCAGCCAAAACGGACCTTCCCGGGAGACCCAGTACTTC.

The chain joins TRBV7-3 to TRBJ1-1; D call uncertain. V was shortened by 6 bases and J by 1 base, with 9 bases between the two germline ends. CDR1 is SGHTA, CDR2 FQGTGA, per germline. The CDR3 runs to 13 residues. The CDR3 protein is CASSSSGNTEAFF. CDR3 DNA: TGTGCCAGCAGTTCCTCAGGGAACACTGAAGCTTTCTTT.

The V and J genes are TRBV11-2 and TRBJ1-4; D call uncertain. Trimming stripped 3 bases from V and 8 bases from J, with 10 bases between. Germline CDR1 reads SGHAT; CDR2 reads FQNNGV. The length of the CDR3 is 13 residues. Here the CDR3 reads CASSLRFSEKLFF. The CDR3 DNA reads TGTGCCAGCAGCTTGCGGTTCTCGGAAAAACTGTTTTTT.

This chain uses TRBV5-1 with TRBJ1-4, with a tentative D call TRBD1 (6 bases). The V and J ends lost 6 bases and 2 bases respectively, with 14 bases between them. The CDR3 spans 15 residues. The germline CDR1 and CDR2 sequences are SGHRS and YFSETQ. CDR3 residues: CASTGGGITNEKLFF. The CDR3 nucleotides are TGCGCCAGCACTGGAGGGGGTATCACTAATGAAAAACTGTTTTTT.

The V gene is TRBV18, the J gene TRBJ2-1, with D possibly being TRBD1 or TRBD2 (6 bases each). CDR3 length equals 16 residues. CDR1 is KGHSH and CDR2 is LQKENI in the germline V gene. Trimming cost V 2 bases and J 5 bases, with 16 bases left between them. The DNA for the CDR3 is TGTGCCAGCTCACCATCGGCCCCGGGGGCGAACAATGAGCAGTTCTTC. Protein sequence: CASSPSAPGANNEQFF.

V usage is TRBV2 and J usage is TRBJ1-4, with 7 bases aligning to TRBD1. Trimming removed 6 bases from V and 8 bases from J; junction bases left unmatched: 12. Germline V gene data show CDR1 as SNHLY and CDR2 as FYNNEI. CDR3 length equals 15 residues. For the CDR3, the DNA is TGTGCCAGCAGCGAGCGACAGGGAGGTAGGGAAAAACTGTTTTTT. This encodes CASSERQGGREKLFF.

The rearrangement joins TRBV7-8 to TRBJ2-5; TRBD1 aligns across 9 bases. The CDR3 is 17 residues long. Unmatched junction bases numbered 12, after V lost 2 bases and J lost 5 bases. CDR1 is SGHVS, CDR2 FQNEAQ, per germline. The CDR3 sequence: CASSLRLSGDRDETQYF. CDR3 bases: TGTGCCAGCAGCTTAAGGTTGAGCGGGGACAGGGATGAGACCCAGTACTTC.

This clone was observed a handful of times. The chain links TRBV18 to TRBJ2-1; weak D call: TRBD2 (6 bases). This CDR3 region has 16 residues. CDR1 and CDR2 from the germline V gene are KGHSH and LQKENI. The ends were cut back, 3 bases at V and 7 bases at J, with 19 bases in the middle. In nucleotides, the CDR3 is TGTGCCAGCTCACCCCCGGTTGAGCGGGCTTGGAATGAGCAGTTCTTC. Protein product: CASSPPVERAWNEQFF.

This clone was observed once. This CDR3 is CASSLALGHNEQFF. CDR3 coding DNA: TGCGCCAGCAGCTTGGCCCTCGGTCACAATGAGCAGTTCTTC. The genes are TRBV5-1 and TRBJ2-1; D is ambiguous. The CDR3 contains 14 residues. Germline V gives CDR1 SGHRS, CDR2 YFSETQ. V lost 0 bases, J lost 5 bases, and 9 bases lay in between.

This clone was seen just once. This sequence joins TRBV10-3 and TRBJ2-7, with 7 bases identical to TRBD2. The germline V gene has CDR1 ENHRY and CDR2 SYGVKD. V lost 0 bases and J lost 6; bases outside the gene matches: 14. The CDR3 extends over 17 amino acids. The CDR3 nucleotides read TGTGCCATCAGTGAGTCCTGGGGCCGGACTAGAACCCGCGAGCAGTACTTC. Its translation is CAISESWGRTRTREQYF.

CDR3 DNA sequence: TGTGCCAGCAGTGACTCTGGGGCCAACGTCCTGACTTTC. It is translated as CASSDSGANVLTF. The genes are TRBV6-4 and TRBJ2-6, with D uncertain. Germline V gene lookup returns CDR1 MRHNA and CDR2 SNTAGT. The V and J ends lost 0 bases and 3 bases respectively, with 0 bases between them. This CDR3 has 13 amino acids.